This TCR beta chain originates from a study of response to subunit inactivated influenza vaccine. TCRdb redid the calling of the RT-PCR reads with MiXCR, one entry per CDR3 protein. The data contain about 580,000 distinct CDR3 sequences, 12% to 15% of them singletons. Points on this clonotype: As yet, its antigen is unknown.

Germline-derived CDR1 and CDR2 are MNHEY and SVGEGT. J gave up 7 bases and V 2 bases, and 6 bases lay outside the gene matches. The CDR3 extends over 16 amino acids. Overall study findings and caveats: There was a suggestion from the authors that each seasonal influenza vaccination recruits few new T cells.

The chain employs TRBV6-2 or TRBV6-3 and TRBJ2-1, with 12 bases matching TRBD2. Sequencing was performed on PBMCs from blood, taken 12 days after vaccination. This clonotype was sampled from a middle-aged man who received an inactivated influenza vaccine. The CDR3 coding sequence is TGTGCCAGCAGTTACCTCAGACTAGCGGGAGAGAATGAGCAGTTCTTC. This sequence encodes CASSYLRLAGENEQFF.